Below, 30 T cell receptor beta chains from the same sample are listed, as sequenced in a study of cytomegalovirus exposure and HLA in healthy donors. The study ran its PCR with 60 Vbeta and 13 Jbeta primers. Here immunoSEQ multiplex PCR was the method, and the copy in TCRdb shows in-frame clones only, minus some. Of around 130,000 clones in the sample, 80% are singletons; the top ten hold 1%. The sample comprised PBMCs. The receptors stem from a man aged 40-49 years in good health and CMV-seronegative.

This chain links TRBV29-1 with TRBJ2-7; D is possibly TRBD1 (6 bases). Trimming stripped 8 bases from V and 5 bases from J, with 13 bases between. CDR3 length: 11 amino acids. Germline CDR1 is SQVTM and CDR2 is ANQGSEA. CDR3 amino acids: CSTATGHEQYF. In nucleotides, the CDR3 is TGCAGCACCGCGACAGGACACGAGCAGTACTTC.

This clone turned up a few times. V usage is TRBV21-1 and J usage is TRBJ1-6; the table's D call, TRBD1, was not checked against the DNA. TRBV21-1 is flagged as a pseudogene. This CDR3 spans 13 amino acids. The CDR3 DNA follows: TGTGCCAGCGCCGACAGTGATAATTCACCCCTCCACTTT. Residues: CASADSDNSPLHF.

The V and J genes are TRBV27 and TRBJ2-7; 12 positions match TRBD1. The V and J ends lost 6 bases and 3 bases, in that order; junction bases with no gene match: 3. CDR1 and CDR2 from the germline V gene are MNHEY and SMNVEV (reference sequence). This CDR3 region has 14 residues. The CDR3 is CASRRDRGLYEQYF. In DNA form, the CDR3 reads TGTGCCAGCAGAAGGGACAGGGGGCTCTACGAGCAGTACTTC.

V usage is TRBV7-9 and J usage is TRBJ1-2, with D uncertain. CDR1 and CDR2 from the germline V gene are SEHNR and FQNEAQ (reference sequence). The CDR3 is 15 residues long. With 5 bases removed from V and 0 bases from J, the gap between germline ends came to 13 bases. The CDR3 bases are TGTGCCAGCAGCCGAAGCTCGCGCGCTAACTATGGCTACACCTTC. Translation: CASSRSSRANYGYTF.

This rearrangement joins TRBV5-1 to TRBJ2-5, with 9 nucleotides matching TRBD1. The trim removed 3 bases at V and 5 bases at J, leaving 2 bases unmatched. In germline, CDR1 is SGHRS, CDR2 YFSETQ. The CDR3 is made up of 13 amino acids. This CDR3 reads CASSYRGRETQYF. The CDR3 nucleotides read TGCGCCAGCAGCTACAGGGGGCGGGAGACCCAGTACTTC.

V gene TRBV2 combines with J gene TRBJ2-3; a weak D match, TRBD1 (5 bases). V was shortened by 4 bases and J by 5 bases, with 16 bases between the two germline ends. CDR1 and CDR2 (germline): SNHLY, FYNNEI. This CDR3 is 15 amino acids long. The DNA for the CDR3 is TGTGCCAGCAGTGTGAACAGGCAAAGTGGAGATACGCAGTATTTT. It codes for CASSVNRQSGDTQYF.

The chain links TRBV2 to TRBJ1-4; 7 bases match TRBD1. CDR1 and CDR2 from the germline V gene are SNHLY and FYNNEI. V lost 9 bases to trimming and J lost 7 bases; unmatched junction nucleotides: 8. The CDR3 spans 13 residues. CDR3 nucleotide sequence: TGTGCCAGTGTTGACAGGGCCGGTGAAAAACTGTTTTTT. It is translated as CASVDRAGEKLFF.

Of note for this clone: This CDR3 is also generated by other DNA sequences in the sample. The V gene is TRBV28, the J gene TRBJ1-5, with 8 bases aligning to TRBD1. This CDR3 has 14 amino acids. The V gene's germline CDR1 is MDHEN and CDR2 SYDVKM. The J segment lost 7 bases and the V segment lost 8 bases, leaving 10 bases of the junction unmatched. CDR3 residues: CASRGGQGGQPQHF. The CDR3 DNA reads as TGTGCCAGCCGGGGCGGACAGGGTGGCCAGCCCCAGCATTTT. Combining the CDR3 with reference TRBV28 and TRBJ1-5 gives the whole variable domain DVKVTQSSRYLVKRTGEKVFLECVQDMDHENMFWYRQDPGLGLRLIYFSYDVKMKEKGDIPEGYSVSREKKERFSLILESASTNQTSMYLCASRGGQGGQPQHFGDGTRLSIL.

The sample holds a few counts of this clone. This sequence joins TRBV2 and TRBJ2-7, with 10 nucleotides matching TRBD1. J gave up 4 bases and V 4 bases, and 13 bases lay outside the gene matches. The CDR3 is made up of 17 amino acids. Per the germline V gene, CDR1 is SNHLY and CDR2 is FYNNEI. CDR3: CASSGDIPGQGIYEQYF. CDR3 DNA sequence: TGTGCCAGCAGTGGTGATATTCCGGGACAGGGGATATACGAGCAGTACTTC.

The chain carries TRBV18 and TRBJ2-1; 8 nucleotides line up with TRBD2. Trimming cost V 3 bases and J 8 bases; bases outside gene matches: 6. CDR3 length: 14 residues. CDR1 KGHSH and CDR2 LQKENI come from the germline V gene. The CDR3 is CASSPPGLVDEQFF. CDR3 sequence (DNA): TGTGCCAGCTCACCTCCGGGACTAGTCGATGAGCAGTTCTTC.

This clone was seen a single time. This chain links TRBV10-3 with TRBJ2-7, with TRBD2 matching over 7 bases. Germline V gene sequence: CDR1 ENHRY, CDR2 SYGVKD. CDR3 size: 13 residues. With 6 bases clipped from V and 0 bases from J, the junction kept 2 bases outside the gene matches. The CDR3, as DNA: TGTGCCATCAGGGGGGGGAGCTCCTACGAGCAGTACTTC. This sequence encodes CAIRGGSSYEQYF.

This clone was detected only a few times. CDR3 residues: CASKGSLGWDNEQFF. For the CDR3, the DNA is TGTGCCAGTAAGGGGTCGCTAGGATGGGACAATGAGCAGTTCTTC. The gene calls are TRBV19 and TRBJ2-1; a weak D match, TRBD1 (5 bases). The germline V and J ends were trimmed by 7 bases and 5 bases, with 18 bases remaining between them. The CDR3 is 15 residues long. Looked up from germline, CDR1 is LNHDA and CDR2 is SQIVND (reference sequence).

With respect to this clone: The same CDR3 is also encoded by other DNA sequences in this sample. This chain links TRBV6-6 with TRBJ2-7; 8 positions agree with TRBD1. The junction had 3 bases not matched to a gene; V was cut back by 2 bases and J by 3 bases. Germline-derived CDR1 and CDR2 are MNHNY and SVGAGI (reference sequence). The CDR3 runs to 14 residues. The CDR3 is CASSYPGQGYEQYF. The CDR3 DNA sequence: TGTGCCAGCAGTTACCCTGGACAGGGCTACGAGCAGTACTTC.

This chain joins TRBV4-2 and TRBJ2-1; 13 positions match TRBD2. Trimming removed 4 bases from V and 6 bases from J; junction bases left unmatched: 3. The V gene's germline CDR1 is LGHNA and CDR2 YNFKEQ. The length of the CDR3 is 15 residues. CDR3 DNA sequence: TGTGCCAGCAGCCCAGGGACTAGCGGGATCAATGAGCAGTTCTTC. Its protein product is CASSPGTSGINEQFF.

The table lists this clone with a few counts. The chain couples TRBV11-2 to TRBJ2-3, with 7 bases matching TRBD2. Germline-derived CDR1 and CDR2 are SGHAT and FQNNGV. The J segment lost 2 bases and the V segment lost 0 bases, leaving 2 bases of the junction unmatched. The CDR3 contains 15 residues. The CDR3 region is CASSLDGTNTDTQYF. The CDR3 DNA sequence: TGTGCCAGCAGCTTAGATGGGACTAACACAGATACGCAGTATTTT.

This clone was detected only once. The chain recombines TRBV19 with TRBJ2-1; D is possibly TRBD2 (5 bases). The CDR3 totals 15 residues. CDR1 is LNHDA and CDR2 is SQIVND in the germline V gene (reference sequence). With 7 bases removed from V and 0 bases from J, the gap between germline ends came to 13 bases. CDR3 sequence: CASTTSGSSYNEQFF. The CDR3 DNA reads as TGTGCCAGTACCACATCGGGGAGCTCCTACAATGAGCAGTTCTTC.

This clone was counted a few times. This rearrangement joins TRBV5-1 to TRBJ2-3; D call uncertain. The CDR3 covers 15 residues. Germline V gene data show CDR1 as SGHRS and CDR2 as YFSETQ. Trimming left V 4 bases short and J 3 bases short, with 15 bases between. The CDR3 spells CASSLSTFETDTQYF. The CDR3 nucleotides are TGCGCCAGCAGCCTTAGTACGTTTGAGACAGATACGCAGTATTTT.

This sequence joins TRBV28 and TRBJ2-3; TRBD1 aligns across 7 bases. Germline V gene data show CDR1 as MDHEN and CDR2 as SYDVKM. J was trimmed by 6 bases and V by 6 bases; bases with no gene match: 12. CDR3 length: 15 residues. The CDR3 coding sequence is TGTGCCAGCAGCAAACAGGGGATGGGTAGGGATACGCAGTATTTT. Protein: CASSKQGMGRDTQYF.

This sequence joins TRBV2 and TRBJ2-3, with 12 bases matching TRBD2. The CDR3 contains 15 residues. In germline, CDR1 is SNHLY, CDR2 FYNNEI. V trimming: 10 bases; J trimming: 4 bases; junction bases outside the gene matches: 9. The CDR3: CATNRLAGVADTQYF. The CDR3, as DNA: TGTGCCACCAATAGACTAGCGGGAGTTGCAGATACGCAGTATTTT.

This clone occurred once. The gene calls are TRBV7-2 and TRBJ2-3, with D perhaps matching TRBD2 (6 bases). Trimming removed 4 bases at V and 5 bases at J, with 16 bases between. Germline V gene sequence: CDR1 SGHTA, CDR2 FQGNSA. The CDR3 has 15 residues. The CDR3 sequence is CASSWAGAGLDTQYF. CDR3 coding DNA: TGTGCCAGCAGCTGGGCCGGGGCGGGGTTAGATACGCAGTATTTT.

The rearrangement joins TRBV18 to TRBJ2-7, with TRBD1 as a possible D gene (5 bases). V lost 3 bases and J lost 3, with 9 bases in between. CDR1 and CDR2 (germline): KGHSH, LQKENI. The CDR3 consists of 13 residues. Here the CDR3 DNA reads TGTGCCAGCTCACCCTCGACAGTCTACGAGCAGTACTTC. It translates to CASSPSTVYEQYF.

This clone was picked up one time. The genes are TRBV5-1 and TRBJ2-3; 12 nucleotides match TRBD2. Per germline, CDR1 SGHRS and CDR2 YFSETQ. V lost 2 bases to trimming and J lost 3 bases; unmatched junction nucleotides: 1. The CDR3 consists of 15 residues. The CDR3 DNA is TGCGCCAGCAGCTTCGGACTAGCGGGGACAGATACGCAGTATTTT. Translation gives CASSFGLAGTDTQYF. Complete variable domain (other parts from reference TRBV5-1 and TRBJ2-3): KAGVTQTPRYLIKTRGQQVTLSCSPISGHRSVSWYQQTPGQGLQFLFEYFSETQRNKGNFPGRFSGRQFSNSRSEMNVSTLELGDSALYLCASSFGLAGTDTQYFGPGTRLTVL.

This clone was detected only a few times. This sequence joins TRBV6-6 and TRBJ1-1; 7 bases fit TRBD1. J was trimmed by 5 bases and V by 2 bases; bases with no gene match: 5. CDR1 and CDR2 (germline): MNHNY, SVGAGI (reference sequence). This CDR3 has 14 residues. This chain's CDR3 is CASSYRGPGTEAFF. The CDR3 DNA follows: TGTGCCAGCAGTTACAGGGGGCCCGGGACTGAAGCTTTCTTT.

The chain carries TRBV5-1 and TRBJ2-3; a possible D gene is TRBD1 (5 bases). The CDR3 length is 14 residues. Germline V gene sequence: CDR1 SGHRS, CDR2 YFSETQ. The ends were cut back, 0 bases at V and 6 bases at J, with 11 bases in the middle. The CDR3 coding sequence is TGCGCCAGCAGCTTGGCAGGGCTCGCGGATACGCAGTATTTT. Translating it yields CASSLAGLADTQYF.

There are a few counts of this clone. The chain joins TRBV6-5 to TRBJ1-4, with D tentatively TRBD1 (5 bases). Trimming removed 6 bases at V and 3 bases at J, with 14 bases between. The CDR3 extends over 15 amino acids. Germline values: CDR1 MNHEY, CDR2 SVGAGI. In nucleotides, the CDR3 is TGTGCCAGCAGGCCCCTAGGGGATCCTAATGAAAAACTGTTTTTT. This gives the protein CASRPLGDPNEKLFF.

This chain uses TRBV6-5 with TRBJ2-5; no clear D gene. The CDR3 has 15 amino acids. Germline assignment: CDR1 MNHEY and CDR2 SVGAGI. With 2 bases removed from V and 4 bases from J, the gap between germline ends came to 14 bases. As DNA, the CDR3 is TGTGCCAGCAGTTACGGGCCCCCGGTCGGAGAGACCCAGTACTTC. It encodes CASSYGPPVGETQYF.

This CDR3 is CASSLGRGRLSEQFF. DNA of the CDR3: TGCGCCAGCAGCTTGGGCAGGGGGCGCCTGAGTGAGCAGTTCTTC. This chain joins TRBV5-1 and TRBJ2-1; TRBD1 matches at 8 bases. The CDR3 runs 15 residues. Germline CDR1 SGHRS, CDR2 YFSETQ. V lost 0 bases and J lost 9; bases outside the gene matches: 8.

The chain links TRBV28 to TRBJ1-6, with D maybe TRBD1 (6 bases). This CDR3 contains 12 residues. CDR1 is MDHEN, CDR2 SYDVKM, per germline. The V gene lost 5 bases and the J gene lost 11 bases, with 10 bases spanning the gap. CDR3 residues: CASSPGVPPLHF. In DNA form, the CDR3 reads TGTGCCAGCAGTCCAGGGGTTCCACCCCTCCACTTT.

V is TRBV6-1 and J is TRBJ2-7, with 7 nucleotides matching TRBD2. The trim removed 4 bases at V and 3 bases at J, leaving 6 bases unmatched. CDR1 is MNHNS and CDR2 is SASEGT in the germline V gene. The CDR3 sequence is 14 residues long. CDR3 region: CASSGEGPDYEQYF. The CDR3 DNA reads TGTGCCAGCAGTGGGGAGGGGCCAGACTACGAGCAGTACTTC.

In its sample, this clone was seen once. V gene TRBV2 combines with J gene TRBJ2-7; no reliable D call. Between the trimmed V and J ends, which lost 6 bases and 1 base, there was a span of 7 bases. Germline V gene lookup returns CDR1 SNHLY and CDR2 FYNNEI. This CDR3 has 12 residues. The CDR3 sequence: CASRRTSYEQYF. CDR3 DNA sequence: TGTGCCAGCAGGAGAACTTCCTACGAGCAGTACTTC.